Presented here are 5 T cell receptor beta chains from one specimen sequenced in a study of blood T cell repertoires in COVID-19. Assay used: immunoSEQ multiplex PCR; TCRdb lists only in-frame clones, some missing. Here the sample spans more than 200,000 clones, roughly 80% being singletons. Sequencing was done on a sample of peripheral blood. These receptors all come from a woman of 80 years or more with acute or convalescent COVID-19.

In nucleotides, the CDR3 is TGTGCCATCACCGGGTCCGGGGTTAACTATGGCTACACCTTC. Encoded protein: CAITGSGVNYGYTF. The rearrangement joins TRBV10-3 to TRBJ1-2; D not resolved. The germline V and J ends were trimmed by 7 bases and 1 base, with 13 bases remaining between them. CDR1 and CDR2 (germline): ENHRY, SYGVKD. There are 14 residues in the CDR3.

The rearrangement links TRBV6-5 to TRBJ1-6; no clear D gene. V was trimmed by 6 bases and J by 7 bases, leaving 13 bases between them. The length of the CDR3 is 14 residues. Germline assignment: CDR1 MNHEY and CDR2 SVGAGI. The CDR3 region has the DNA TGTGCCAGCAGACGCGGGGATACGAATTCACCCCTCCACTTT. This gives the protein CASRRGDTNSPLHF.

The chain links TRBV7-2 to TRBJ2-7; D gene unclear. Germline V gene sequence: CDR1 SGHTA, CDR2 FQGNSA. V was trimmed by 3 bases and J by 3 bases, leaving 15 bases between them. The CDR3 sequence is 15 residues long. The CDR3 DNA reads as TGTGCCAGCAGCTTCTCTCACAGAGCTCACTACGAGCAGTACTTC. Its protein is CASSFSHRAHYEQYF.

The chain recombines TRBV6-5 with TRBJ2-5; 9 bases match TRBD1. The germline CDR1 and CDR2 sequences are MNHEY and SVGAGI. V gave up 6 bases and J gave up 3 bases; unmatched junction bases: 2. The CDR3 length is 13 residues. As DNA, the CDR3 is TGTGCCAGCAGGAGGACAGGGGAAGAGACCCAGTACTTC. It is translated as CASRRTGEETQYF.

This rearrangement joins TRBV25-1 to TRBJ1-3; a weak D match, TRBD1 (5 bases). CDR3 size: 14 residues. In germline, CDR1 is MGHDK, CDR2 SYGVNS. Trimming removed 3 bases from V and 4 bases from J, with 10 bases in between. The CDR3 here is CASSDGGLGNTIYF. DNA for the CDR3: TGTGCCAGCAGTGACGGGGGTCTGGGAAACACCATATATTTT.